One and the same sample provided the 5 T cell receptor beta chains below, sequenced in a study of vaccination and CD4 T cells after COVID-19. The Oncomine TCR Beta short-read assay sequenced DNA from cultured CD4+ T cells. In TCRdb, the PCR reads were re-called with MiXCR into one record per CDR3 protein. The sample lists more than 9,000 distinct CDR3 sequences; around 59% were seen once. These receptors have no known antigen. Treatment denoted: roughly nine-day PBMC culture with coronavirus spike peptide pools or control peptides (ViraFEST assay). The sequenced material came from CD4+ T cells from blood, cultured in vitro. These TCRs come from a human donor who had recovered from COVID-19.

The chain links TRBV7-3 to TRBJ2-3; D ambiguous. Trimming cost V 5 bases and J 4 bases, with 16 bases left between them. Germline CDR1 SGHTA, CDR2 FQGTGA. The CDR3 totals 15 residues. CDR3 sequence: CASSRQVGPADTQYF. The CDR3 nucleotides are TGTGCCAGCAGCCGCCAGGTGGGCCCCGCAGATACGCAGTATTTT.

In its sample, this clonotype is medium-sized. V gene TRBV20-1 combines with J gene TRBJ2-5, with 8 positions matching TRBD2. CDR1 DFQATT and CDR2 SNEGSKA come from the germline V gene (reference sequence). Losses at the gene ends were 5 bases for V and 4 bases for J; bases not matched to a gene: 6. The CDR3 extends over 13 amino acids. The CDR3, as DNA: TGCAGTGCTCGGGGGGGGGCGCCAGAGACCCAGTACTTC. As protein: CSARGGAPETQYF.

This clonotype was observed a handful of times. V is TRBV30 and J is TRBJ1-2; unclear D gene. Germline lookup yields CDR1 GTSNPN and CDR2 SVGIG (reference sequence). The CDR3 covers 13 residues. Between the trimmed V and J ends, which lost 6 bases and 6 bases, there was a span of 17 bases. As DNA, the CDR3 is TGTGCCTGTACCCCTGAGACCCATGATGGCTACACCTTC. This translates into CACTPETHDGYTF.

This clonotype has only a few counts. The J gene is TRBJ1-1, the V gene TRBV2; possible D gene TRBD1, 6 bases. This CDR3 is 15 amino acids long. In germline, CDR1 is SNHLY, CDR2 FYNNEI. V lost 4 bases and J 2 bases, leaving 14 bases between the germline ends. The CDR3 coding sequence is TGTGCCAGCAGTGCACTCGGGACATACAACACTGAAGCTTTCTTT. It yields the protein CASSALGTYNTEAFF.

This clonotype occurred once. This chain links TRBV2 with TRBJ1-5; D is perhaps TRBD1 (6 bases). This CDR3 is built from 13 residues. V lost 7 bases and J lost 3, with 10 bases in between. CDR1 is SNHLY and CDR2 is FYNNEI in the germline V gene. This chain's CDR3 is CASMRDNNQPQHF. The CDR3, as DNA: TGTGCCAGCATGAGGGACAACAATCAGCCCCAGCATTTT.